Listed below are T cell receptor beta chains from one sample, sequenced in a study of monozygotic twins with inflammatory bowel disease. TCRdb re-called the 5' RACE reads, yielding one record per CDR3 amino acid sequence without DNA. The table lists some 200,000 distinct CDR3 sequences. The source material was blood. The receptors originated from a human donor with ulcerative colitis or Crohn's disease, or a healthy co-twin of an affected twin (not recorded which). CDR3s include the opening cysteine and the closing phenylalanine or tryptophan.

j_call v_call cdr3_aa
TRBJ1-4 TRBV12-3/TRBV12-4 CASSLRGPGEKLFF
TRBJ1-5 TRBV4-1 CASSHGYNQPQHF
TRBJ2-1 TRBV29-1 CSVVPLGDEQFF
TRBJ1-2 TRBV7-2 CASTPPVGINYDYTF
TRBJ2-1 TRBV5-4 CASRQTSGRSNEQFF
TRBJ2-6 TRBV5-4 CASSSIYPSEANVLTF
TRBJ2-1 TRBV4-1 CASSQDRASYNEQFF
TRBJ2-7 TRBV5-1 CASSPGEPMGSPNYEQYF
TRBJ1-1 TRBV12-3/TRBV12-4 CASSWGGLRTEAFF
TRBJ2-2 TRBV25-1 CASSESKLANTGELFF
TRBJ1-6 TRBV9 CASSVDDRSSYNSPLHF
TRBJ2-2 TRBV5-1 CASSPYRGGRGTGELFF
TRBJ1-2 TRBV7-2 CASSPKPPQGIYGYTF
TRBJ2-1 TRBV6-5 CASSSPPGQGLEQFF
TRBJ2-6 TRBV7-6 CASSSRTSGPSGANVLTF
TRBJ1-1 TRBV5-1 CASSLGGLTNTEAFF
TRBJ1-2 TRBV2 CASRALGDREGYTF
TRBJ1-2 TRBV30 CAWSVGFSAGYTF